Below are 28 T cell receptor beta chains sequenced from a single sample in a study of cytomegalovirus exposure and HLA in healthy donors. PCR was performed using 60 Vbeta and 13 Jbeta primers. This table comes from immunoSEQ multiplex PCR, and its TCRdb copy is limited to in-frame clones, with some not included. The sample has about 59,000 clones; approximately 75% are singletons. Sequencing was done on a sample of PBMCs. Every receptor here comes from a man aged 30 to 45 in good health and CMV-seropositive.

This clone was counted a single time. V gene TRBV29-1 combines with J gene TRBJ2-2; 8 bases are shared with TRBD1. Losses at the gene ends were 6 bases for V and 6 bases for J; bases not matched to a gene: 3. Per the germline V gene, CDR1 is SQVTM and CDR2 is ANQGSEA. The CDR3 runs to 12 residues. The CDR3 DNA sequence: TGCAGCGTACAGGGGGATGCCGGGGAGCTGTTTTTT. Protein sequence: CSVQGDAGELFF.

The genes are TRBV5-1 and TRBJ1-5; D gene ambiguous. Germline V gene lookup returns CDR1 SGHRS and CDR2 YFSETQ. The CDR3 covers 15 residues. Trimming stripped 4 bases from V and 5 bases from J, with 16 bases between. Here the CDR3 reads CASSVGAPEDQPQHF. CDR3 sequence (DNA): TGCGCCAGCAGCGTTGGCGCCCCCGAGGATCAGCCCCAGCATTTT.

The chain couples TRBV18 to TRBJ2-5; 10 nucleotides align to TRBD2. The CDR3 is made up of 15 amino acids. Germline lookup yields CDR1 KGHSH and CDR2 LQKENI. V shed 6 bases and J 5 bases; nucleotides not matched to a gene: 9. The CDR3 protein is CASSPPGLALETQYF. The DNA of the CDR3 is TGTGCCAGCTCGCCTCCGGGACTAGCGCTGGAGACCCAGTACTTC.

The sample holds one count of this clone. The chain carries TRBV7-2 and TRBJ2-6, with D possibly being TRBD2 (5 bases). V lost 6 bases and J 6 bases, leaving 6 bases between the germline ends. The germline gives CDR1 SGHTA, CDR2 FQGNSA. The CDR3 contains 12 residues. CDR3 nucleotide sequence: TGTGCCAGCAGTCTAGCGGCCAACGTCCTGACTTTC. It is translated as CASSLAANVLTF.

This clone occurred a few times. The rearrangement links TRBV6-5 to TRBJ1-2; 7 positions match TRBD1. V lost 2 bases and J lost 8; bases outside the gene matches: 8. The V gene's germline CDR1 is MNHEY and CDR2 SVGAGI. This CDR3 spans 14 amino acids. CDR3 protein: CASSYRDRAGGYTF. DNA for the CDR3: TGTGCCAGCAGTTACCGCGACAGGGCTGGAGGCTACACCTTC.

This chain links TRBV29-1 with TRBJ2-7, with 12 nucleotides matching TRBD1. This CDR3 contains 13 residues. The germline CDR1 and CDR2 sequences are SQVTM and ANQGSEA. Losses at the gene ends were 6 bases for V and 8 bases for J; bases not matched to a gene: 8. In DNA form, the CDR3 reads TGCAGCGTCCCGGGACAGGGGGCGGACAAGCAGTACTTC. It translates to CSVPGQGADKQYF.

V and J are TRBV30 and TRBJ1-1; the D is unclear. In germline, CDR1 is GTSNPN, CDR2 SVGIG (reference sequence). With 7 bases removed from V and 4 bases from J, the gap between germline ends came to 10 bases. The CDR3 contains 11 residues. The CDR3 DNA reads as TGTGCCTTTTCGAGGGTCACTGAAGCTTTCTTT. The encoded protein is CAFSRVTEAFF.

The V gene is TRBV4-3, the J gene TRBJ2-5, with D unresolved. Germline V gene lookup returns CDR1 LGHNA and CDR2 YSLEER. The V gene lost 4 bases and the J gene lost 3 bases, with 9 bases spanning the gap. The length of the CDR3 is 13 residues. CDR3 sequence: CASSPSSEETQYF. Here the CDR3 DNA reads TGCGCCAGCAGCCCCTCCTCGGAAGAGACCCAGTACTTC.

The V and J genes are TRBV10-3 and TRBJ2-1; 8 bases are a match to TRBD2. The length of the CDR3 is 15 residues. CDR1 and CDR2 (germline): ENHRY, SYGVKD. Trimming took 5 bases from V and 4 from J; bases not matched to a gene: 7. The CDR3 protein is CAISKGAGDYNEQFF. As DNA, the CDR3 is TGTGCCATCAGTAAGGGAGCGGGGGATTACAATGAGCAGTTCTTC.

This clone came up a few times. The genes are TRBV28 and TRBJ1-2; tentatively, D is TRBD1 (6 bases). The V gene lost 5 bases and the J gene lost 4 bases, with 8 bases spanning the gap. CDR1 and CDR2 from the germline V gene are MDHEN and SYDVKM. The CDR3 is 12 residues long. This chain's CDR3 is CASSPTGYGYTF. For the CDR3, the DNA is TGTGCCAGCAGTCCGACAGGCTATGGCTACACCTTC.

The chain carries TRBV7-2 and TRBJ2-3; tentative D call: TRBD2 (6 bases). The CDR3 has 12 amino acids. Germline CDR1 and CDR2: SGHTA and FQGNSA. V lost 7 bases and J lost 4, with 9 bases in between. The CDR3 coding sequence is TGTGCCAGCACCGGGGGTGCAGATACGCAGTATTTT. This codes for CASTGGADTQYF.

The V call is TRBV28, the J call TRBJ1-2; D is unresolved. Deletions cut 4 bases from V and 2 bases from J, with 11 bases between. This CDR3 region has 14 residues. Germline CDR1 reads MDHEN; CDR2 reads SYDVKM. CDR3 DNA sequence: TGTGCCAGCAGTTCGCACGGGGTGAACTATGGCTACACCTTC. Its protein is CASSSHGVNYGYTF.

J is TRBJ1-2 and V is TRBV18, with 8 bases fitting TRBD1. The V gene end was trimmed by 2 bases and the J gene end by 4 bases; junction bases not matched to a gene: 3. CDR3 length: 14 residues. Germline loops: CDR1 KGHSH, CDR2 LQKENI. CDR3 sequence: CASSPAGQGYGYTF. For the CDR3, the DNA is TGTGCCAGCTCACCAGCTGGACAGGGCTATGGCTACACCTTC.

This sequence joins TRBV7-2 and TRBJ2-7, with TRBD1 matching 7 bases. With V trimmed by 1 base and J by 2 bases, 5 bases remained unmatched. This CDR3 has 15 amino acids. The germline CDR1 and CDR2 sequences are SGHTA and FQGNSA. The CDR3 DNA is TGTGCCAGCAGCTTAGGGACAGGCTCGACCTACGAGCAGTACTTC. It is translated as CASSLGTGSTYEQYF.

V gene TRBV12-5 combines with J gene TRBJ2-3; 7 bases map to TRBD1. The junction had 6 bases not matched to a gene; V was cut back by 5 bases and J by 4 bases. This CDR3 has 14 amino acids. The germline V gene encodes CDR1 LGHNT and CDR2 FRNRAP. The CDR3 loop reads CASGGGQPSDTQYF. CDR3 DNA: TGTGCTAGTGGTGGGGGACAGCCTTCAGATACGCAGTATTTT.

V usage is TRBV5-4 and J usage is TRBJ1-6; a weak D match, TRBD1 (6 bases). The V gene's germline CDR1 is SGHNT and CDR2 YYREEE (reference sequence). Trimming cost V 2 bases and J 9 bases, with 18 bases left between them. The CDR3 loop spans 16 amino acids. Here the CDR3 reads CASSLQGSSPGSPLHF. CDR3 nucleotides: TGTGCCAGCAGCTTACAGGGTTCTTCCCCAGGTTCACCCCTCCACTTT.

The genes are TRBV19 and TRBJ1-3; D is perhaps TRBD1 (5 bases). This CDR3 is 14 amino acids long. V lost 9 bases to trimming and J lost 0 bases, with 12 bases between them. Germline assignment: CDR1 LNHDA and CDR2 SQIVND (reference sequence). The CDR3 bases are TGTGCCAGGGTACAGGTGTACTCTGGAAACACCATATATTTT. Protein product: CARVQVYSGNTIYF.

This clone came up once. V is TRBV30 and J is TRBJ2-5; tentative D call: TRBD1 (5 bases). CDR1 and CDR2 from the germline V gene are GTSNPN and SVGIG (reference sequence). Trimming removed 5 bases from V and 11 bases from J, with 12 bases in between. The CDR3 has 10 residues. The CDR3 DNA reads TGTGCCTGGGGCACAGGTGGGCAGTACTTC. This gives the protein CAWGTGGQYF.

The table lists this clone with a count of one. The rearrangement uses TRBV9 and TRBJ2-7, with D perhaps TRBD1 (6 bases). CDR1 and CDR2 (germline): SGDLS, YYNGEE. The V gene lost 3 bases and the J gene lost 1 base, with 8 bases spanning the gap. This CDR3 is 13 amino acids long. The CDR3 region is CASSAGHSYEQYF. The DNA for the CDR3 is TGTGCCAGCAGCGCGGGACATTCCTACGAGCAGTACTTC.

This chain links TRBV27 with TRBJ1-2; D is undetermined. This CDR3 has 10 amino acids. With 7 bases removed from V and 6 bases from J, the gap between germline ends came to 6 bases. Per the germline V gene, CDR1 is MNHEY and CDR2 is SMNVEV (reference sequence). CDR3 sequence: CASTQDGYTF. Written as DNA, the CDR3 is TGTGCCAGCACCCAGGATGGCTACACCTTC.

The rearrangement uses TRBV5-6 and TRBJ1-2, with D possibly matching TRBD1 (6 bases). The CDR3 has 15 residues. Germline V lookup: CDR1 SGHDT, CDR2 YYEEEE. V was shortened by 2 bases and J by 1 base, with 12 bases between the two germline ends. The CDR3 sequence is CASSFGQFINYGYTF. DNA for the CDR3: TGTGCCAGCAGCTTCGGACAGTTCATTAACTATGGCTACACCTTC.

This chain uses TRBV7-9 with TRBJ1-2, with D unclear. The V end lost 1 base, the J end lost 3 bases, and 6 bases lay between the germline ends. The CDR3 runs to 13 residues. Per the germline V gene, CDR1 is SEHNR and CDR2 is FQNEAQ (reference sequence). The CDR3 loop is CASSLGHYYGYTF. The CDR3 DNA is TGTGCCAGCAGCTTAGGGCATTACTATGGCTACACCTTC.

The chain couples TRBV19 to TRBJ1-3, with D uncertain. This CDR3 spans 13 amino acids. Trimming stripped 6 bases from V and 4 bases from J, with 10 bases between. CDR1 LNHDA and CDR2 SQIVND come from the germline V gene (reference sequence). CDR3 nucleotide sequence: TGTGCCAGTAGGAGTCTCCCAGGAAACACCATATATTTT. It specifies CASRSLPGNTIYF.

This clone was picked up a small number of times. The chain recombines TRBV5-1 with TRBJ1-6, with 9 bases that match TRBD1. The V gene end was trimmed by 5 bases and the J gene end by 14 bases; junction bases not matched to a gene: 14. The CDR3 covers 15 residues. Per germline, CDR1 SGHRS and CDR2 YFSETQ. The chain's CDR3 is CASRQRTGEVSALHF. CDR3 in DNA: TGCGCCAGCAGGCAAAGGACAGGGGAGGTGTCGGCCCTCCACTTT.

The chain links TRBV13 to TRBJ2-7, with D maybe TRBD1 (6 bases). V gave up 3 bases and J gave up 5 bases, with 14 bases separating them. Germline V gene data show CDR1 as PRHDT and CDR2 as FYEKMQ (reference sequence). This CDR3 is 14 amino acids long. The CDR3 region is CASSLRGKGDEQYF. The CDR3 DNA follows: TGTGCCAGCAGCTTGAGGGGGAAAGGAGACGAGCAGTACTTC.

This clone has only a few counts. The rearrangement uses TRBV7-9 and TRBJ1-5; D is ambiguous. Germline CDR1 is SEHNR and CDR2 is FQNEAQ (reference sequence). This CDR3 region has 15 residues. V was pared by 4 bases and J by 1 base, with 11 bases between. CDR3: CASSSNTASNQPQHF. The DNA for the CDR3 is TGTGCCAGCAGCTCCAACACAGCCAGCAATCAGCCCCAGCATTTT. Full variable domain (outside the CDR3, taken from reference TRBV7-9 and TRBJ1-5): DTGVSQNPRHKITKRGQNVTFRCDPISEHNRLYWYRQTLGQGPEFLTYFQNEAQLEKSRLLSDRFSAERPKGSFSTLEIQRTEQGDSAMYLCASSSNTASNQPQHFGDGTRLSIL.

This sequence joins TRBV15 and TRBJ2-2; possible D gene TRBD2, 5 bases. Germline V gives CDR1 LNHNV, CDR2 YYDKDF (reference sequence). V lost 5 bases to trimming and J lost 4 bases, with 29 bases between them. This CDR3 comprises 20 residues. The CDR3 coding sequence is TGTGCCACCAGCGACTTGCGGGTTAATCAGGCCGGATCGAGCACCGGGGAGCTGTTTTTT. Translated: CATSDLRVNQAGSSTGELFF.

The CDR3 nucleotides read TGTGCCACCTCGCTGCCCGGGGCCTACAATGAGCAGTTCTTC. Residues: CATSLPGAYNEQFF. The chain is built from TRBV25-1 and TRBJ2-1; possibly TRBD2 for D (5 bases). Germline CDR1 MGHDK, CDR2 SYGVNS. V lost 10 bases and J lost 2, with 15 bases in between. The CDR3 is 14 residues long.